Listed here are 3 T cell receptor beta chains from one sample, sequenced in a study of T cells in Graves' hyperthyroidism and ophthalmopathy (dated by TCRdb to the late 2010s). Receptors were amplified or captured by multiplex PCR. Reads for this sample came from an Illumina HiSeq 2000. Amplification of TCR beta CDR3 regions was carried out from RNA transcripts. The TCR CDR3 was subjected to a first round of RT-PCR using the HTBI primer set and the Qiagen OneStep RT-PCR kit. Using fastp trimming at Q25 and MiXCR clonotype assembly, TCRdb reanalyzed the public sequencing data and kept in-frame beta chains. Here each entry gathers all rows of one CDR3 protein and keeps the most common genes and DNA. Present in this sample are roughly 280,000 distinct CDR3 sequences, approximately 23% of which were seen just once. Together, the top ten hold roughly 60% of the sample. Input material: blood. The receptors here all came from a man under 40 with Graves' ophthalmopathy.

This clonotype came up a few times. The V call is TRBV11-2, the J call TRBJ1-5, with D hard to call. From germline, CDR1 is SGHAT and CDR2 FQNNGV. V was shortened by 1 base and J by 6 bases, with 13 bases between the two germline ends. CDR3 length: 15 residues. The CDR3 DNA follows: TGTGCCAGCAGCTTAGGCCGGGGTCAAGGTCAGCCCCAGCATTTT. Amino acids: CASSLGRGQGQPQHF.

The sample holds many counts of this clonotype. The rearrangement joins TRBV28 to TRBJ2-7, with TRBD2 identical over 10 bases. Germline CDR1 is MDHEN and CDR2 is SYDVKM. This CDR3 is 15 amino acids long. J lost 0 bases, V lost 6 bases, and 5 bases had no gene match. CDR3 residues: CASRILAGNSYEQYF. In DNA form, the CDR3 reads TGTGCCAGCAGGATACTAGCGGGGAACTCCTACGAGCAGTACTTC.

This clonotype occurred a few times. This chain connects TRBV12-3 or TRBV12-4 to TRBJ2-2; D uncertain. This CDR3 is built from 15 residues. The V end was cut by 6 bases, the J end by 2 bases, with 13 bases between. CDR3 region: CASRPTATNTGELFF. CDR3 DNA: TGTGCCAGCAGACCCACGGCGACTAACACCGGGGAGCTGTTTTTT.